One T cell receptor (beta chain) is described in this entry. The antigen it binds to is not known. No base quality values were provided; no much bigger clone lies one nucleotide off. This entry belongs to a study of T cell changes during pregnancy in multiple sclerosis (dated by TCRdb to 2018 to 2020). At the level of the whole study: The study examined how the T cell repertoire changed over the course of pregnancy in women with multiple sclerosis.

Library preparation used the immunoSEQ multiplex PCR assay. Here the immuneACCESS table is served through TCRdb, limited to in-frame sequences with V and J called. Missing clones are a known gap in these copies; in checked studies unresolved V genes cover under half, and the rest lacks a known reason. The table for this sample lists over 50,000 clones; over 75% of them were counted only once. The ten largest clones take up more than 1.5% of the sample. The starting material was peripheral blood, obtained in the first trimester of pregnancy. This sequence was found in a female donor with multiple sclerosis, enrolled in a pregnancy study.

For the CDR3, the sequence is CASSPRIQGDQYF. The DNA sequence follows: TGTGCCAGTAGCCCGCGGATTCAGGGGGACCAGTACTTC. Rearrangement joined TRBV19 to TRBJ2-5; TRBD1 fits 7 bases in the junction. As encoded in the germline V gene (reference sequence), CDR1 is LNHDA while CDR2 is SQIVND. Trimming leaves V shorter by 6 bases and J shorter by 10 bases, with the junction holding 11 bases beyond the gene matches. The CDR3 covers 13 residues, taking in both the cysteine and the phenylalanine. Just CDR3 DNA is preserved here, 39 bases in frame from base 1.